One and the same sample provided the 19 T cell receptor beta chains below, sequenced in a study of cytomegalovirus exposure and HLA in healthy donors (TCRdb year 2017). Library preparation employed the immunoSEQ multiplex PCR assay. For the multiplex PCR, a mixture combining 60 forward primers for TCR Vbeta segments and 13 reverse primers for TCR Jbeta segments was used. The clones in this table, taken by TCRdb from immuneACCESS, are in-frame only. Not every clone is retained; where verified, under half of the shortfall comes from an unresolved V gene, and the cause of the rest is unknown. The sample table records about 150,000 clones; 85% of these occur just once. Of the sample, over 2.5% falls within the top ten clones. Sequences were obtained from PBMCs. These receptors all come from a man aged 25-40 years in good health and CMV-seropositive.

The CDR3 loop reads CASSPPGETDTQYF. For the CDR3, the DNA is TGTGCCAGCAGTCCCCCCGGGGAGACAGATACGCAGTATTTT. The rearrangement links TRBV28 to TRBJ2-3; possibly TRBD2 for D (5 bases). The V gene's germline CDR1 is MDHEN and CDR2 SYDVKM. The V gene lost 5 bases and the J gene lost 3 bases, with 12 bases spanning the gap. This CDR3 spans 14 amino acids.

The chain joins TRBV7-9 to TRBJ1-5; 7 bases map to TRBD1. The CDR3 has 18 residues. Germline assignment: CDR1 SEHNR and CDR2 FQNEAQ (reference sequence). Losses at the gene ends were 5 bases for V and 1 base for J; bases not matched to a gene: 14. In DNA, the CDR3 is TGTGCCAGCAGCCTCGTCTTAACAGGGGAAGTCAGCAATCAGCCCCAGCATTTT. Translation: CASSLVLTGEVSNQPQHF.

The rearrangement links TRBV28 to TRBJ2-7; no reliable D call. CDR1 is MDHEN and CDR2 is SYDVKM in the germline V gene. The CDR3 covers 14 residues. V was pared by 3 bases and J by 5 bases, with 14 bases between. For the CDR3, the DNA is TGTGCCAGCAGTTTGGTTCCGAGGTGGGACGAGCAGTACTTC. Its translation: CASSLVPRWDEQYF.

This clone was counted a single time. The chain joins TRBV11-3 to TRBJ2-1; no reliable D call. In germline, CDR1 is SGHNT, CDR2 YENEEA. This CDR3 region has 12 residues. Trimming took off 6 bases at V and 8 bases at J, with 11 bases between the two ends. The CDR3 nucleotides are TGTGCCAGCAGACAAGCAGGCGATGAGCAGTTCTTC. Encoded protein: CASRQAGDEQFF.

The chain couples TRBV18 to TRBJ2-5, with 8 bases aligning to TRBD2. CDR3 length equals 13 residues. Germline trimming cut 6 bases from V and 2 bases from J; bases unmatched to any gene: 2. Germline CDR1 and CDR2: KGHSH and LQKENI. The DNA for the CDR3 is TGTGCCAGCTCTCGGGGGGGACAAGAGACCCAGTACTTC. It translates to CASSRGGQETQYF. The full variable domain, its missing parts supplied by reference TRBV18 and TRBJ2-5, is NAGVMQNPRHLVRRRGQEARLRCSPMKGHSHVYWYRQLPEEGLKFMVYLQKENIIDESGMPKERFSAEFPKEGPSILRIQQVVRGDSAAYFCASSRGGQETQYFGPGTRLLVL.

V usage is TRBV5-4 and J usage is TRBJ2-2, with 10 bases matching TRBD2. This CDR3 is built from 17 residues. Germline lookup yields CDR1 SGHNT and CDR2 YYREEE (reference sequence). V shed 1 base and J 7 bases; nucleotides not matched to a gene: 10. CDR3 protein: CASSLYRLAGAVGELFF. The CDR3 DNA sequence: TGTGCCAGCAGCTTGTATAGGCTAGCGGGAGCTGTCGGGGAGCTGTTTTTT.

The chain recombines TRBV9 with TRBJ2-5, with D possibly matching TRBD2 (5 bases). The DNA end is a closer match to TRBJ2-7, so the J assignment may be wrong. The CDR3 covers 16 residues. Germline loops: CDR1 SGDLS, CDR2 YYNGEE. Here the CDR3 DNA reads TGTGCCAGCAGCGTAGCGTCTAGCTCTCCGGGCTACGAGCAGTACTTC. Its translation: CASSVASSSPGYEQYF.

J is TRBJ1-1 and V is TRBV5-6; D remains unclear. Trimming shortened V by 2 bases and J by 4 bases, and 9 bases separated the two germline ends. The CDR3 has 13 amino acids. Germline V gene lookup returns CDR1 SGHDT and CDR2 YYEEEE. The CDR3: CASSFQESTEAFF. The CDR3 coding sequence is TGTGCCAGCAGCTTCCAGGAAAGCACTGAAGCTTTCTTT.

A single count supports this clone. The chain is built from TRBV9 and TRBJ2-1, with 13 bases aligning to TRBD2. This CDR3 comprises 21 residues. V lost 2 bases and J lost 1; bases outside the gene matches: 15. Germline values: CDR1 SGDLS, CDR2 YYNGEE. The CDR3 spells CASSVRGLAGDQGGSYNEQFF. DNA of the CDR3: TGTGCCAGCAGCGTGAGAGGACTAGCGGGAGATCAGGGAGGGTCCTACAATGAGCAGTTCTTC.

The chain employs TRBV9 and TRBJ2-4; 7 bases agree with TRBD2. Germline trimming cut 5 bases from V and 8 bases from J; bases unmatched to any gene: 22. The CDR3 contains 18 residues. Germline CDR1 reads SGDLS; CDR2 reads YYNGEE. The CDR3 DNA reads as TGTGCCAGCAGTCCTCTAGCGGATCTTGTCAACTACGGGGACATTCAGTACTTC. Translation gives CASSPLADLVNYGDIQYF. Filled out from reference TRBV9 and TRBJ2-4, the complete variable domain reads DSGVTQTPKHLITATGQRVTLRCSPRSGDLSVYWYQQSLDQGLQFLIQYYNGEERAKGNILERFSAQQFPDLHSELNLSSLELGDSALYFCASSPLADLVNYGDIQYFGAGTRLSVL.

This chain joins TRBV5-1 and TRBJ2-3; D call uncertain. Trimming stripped 4 bases from V and 4 bases from J, with 13 bases between. The CDR3 consists of 14 residues. The V gene's germline CDR1 is SGHRS and CDR2 YFSETQ. The CDR3 reads CASSPLSGPDTQYF. CDR3 DNA sequence: TGCGCCAGCAGCCCTCTGAGTGGGCCAGATACGCAGTATTTT. The full variable domain, with the rest looked up from reference TRBV5-1 and TRBJ2-3, is KAGVTQTPRYLIKTRGQQVTLSCSPISGHRSVSWYQQTPGQGLQFLFEYFSETQRNKGNFPGRFSGRQFSNSRSEMNVSTLELGDSALYLCASSPLSGPDTQYFGPGTRLTVL.

This rearrangement joins TRBV4-2 to TRBJ1-4, with 11 nucleotides matching TRBD1. This CDR3 spans 14 amino acids. The V gene end was trimmed by 5 bases and the J gene end by 14 bases; junction bases not matched to a gene: 10. Looked up from germline, CDR1 is LGHNA and CDR2 is YNFKEQ. This CDR3 is CASSTLDRGPYLFF. DNA of the CDR3: TGTGCCAGCAGCACCTTGGACAGGGGGCCCTACCTGTTTTTT.

This chain joins TRBV4-2 and TRBJ2-5; 11 bases match TRBD2. Germline V gene data show CDR1 as LGHNA and CDR2 as YNFKEQ. CDR3 size: 18 residues. Unmatched junction bases numbered 10, after V lost 0 bases and J lost 4 bases. CDR3 nucleotide sequence: TGTGCCAGCAGCCAAGATCGGGGTAGCGGGAGGGTTGGAGAGACCCAGTACTTC. Amino acid sequence: CASSQDRGSGRVGETQYF.

This sequence joins TRBV6-4 and TRBJ2-1; D possibly corresponds to TRBD2 (6 bases). CDR1 is MRHNA, CDR2 SNTAGT, per germline. This CDR3 has 14 amino acids. V lost 4 bases and J lost 8, with 15 bases in between. The CDR3 protein is CASSATWRDYEQFF. CDR3 sequence (DNA): TGTGCCAGCAGTGCGACTTGGCGGGATTATGAGCAGTTCTTC.

The chain joins TRBV7-3 to TRBJ1-1; D is possibly TRBD1 (5 bases). V was cut by 1 base and J by 7 bases, with 10 bases left in between. The CDR3 totals 13 residues. Germline V gives CDR1 SGHTA, CDR2 FQGTGA. The CDR3 reads CASSLIQGNEAFF. CDR3 nucleotide sequence: TGTGCCAGCAGCTTAATTCAGGGTAATGAAGCTTTCTTT.

This sequence joins TRBV18 and TRBJ2-1, with D perhaps TRBD2 (6 bases). Trimming cost V 3 bases and J 8 bases, with 11 bases left between them. CDR3 length equals 13 residues. Looked up from germline, CDR1 is KGHSH and CDR2 is LQKENI. CDR3 sequence reads: CASSPRELHEQFF. The CDR3 bases are TGTGCCAGCTCACCCCGGGAGCTCCATGAGCAGTTCTTC.

The rearrangement uses TRBV10-2 and TRBJ2-1; D not resolved. The length of the CDR3 is 13 residues. V shed 0 bases and J shed 9 bases, with 9 bases lying between them. In germline, CDR1 is WSHSY, CDR2 SAAADI. CDR3 amino acids: CASSESLATEQFF. DNA of the CDR3: TGCGCCAGCAGTGAGTCCTTAGCCACTGAGCAGTTCTTC.

This clone has a handful of counts. V gene TRBV5-1 combines with J gene TRBJ1-3; D is uncertain. The V gene's germline CDR1 is SGHRS and CDR2 YFSETQ. V was pared by 3 bases and J by 0 bases, with 7 bases between. The CDR3 is 14 residues long. CDR3 loop: CASSSGGSGNTIYF. CDR3 sequence (DNA): TGCGCCAGCAGCTCAGGAGGCTCTGGAAACACCATATATTTT.

This rearrangement joins TRBV7-8 to TRBJ2-3, with 8 bases that match TRBD2. Trimming removed 4 bases from V and 1 base from J; junction bases left unmatched: 7. The CDR3 is 16 amino acids. Looked up from germline, CDR1 is SGHVS and CDR2 is FQNEAQ. In DNA form, the CDR3 reads TGTGCCAGCAGCTCCTTAGCGGGAACAGGCACAGATACGCAGTATTTT. Translating it yields CASSSLAGTGTDTQYF.